Each of the 10 T cell receptor beta chains below was sequenced from the same sample in a study of cytomegalovirus exposure and HLA in healthy donors. The PCR contained 60 Vbeta and 13 Jbeta primers. Method: immunoSEQ multiplex PCR; TCRdb's copy keeps in-frame clones and lacks some. The listing records some 120,000 clones. Sequenced: PBMCs. Receptors originate from a man aged 40-49 years in good health and CMV-seropositive.

This chain joins TRBV19 and TRBJ1-1; 9 nucleotides match TRBD1. The trim removed 4 bases at V and 3 bases at J, leaving 3 bases unmatched. Looked up from germline, CDR1 is LNHDA and CDR2 is SQIVND (reference sequence). The CDR3 length is 14 residues. For the CDR3, the DNA is TGTGCCAGTAGTAGAGGACAGGGGCACACTGAAGCTTTCTTT. Its protein product is CASSRGQGHTEAFF.

This chain connects TRBV7-9 to TRBJ2-1, with a weak D call TRBD1 (5 bases). Between the trimmed V and J ends, which lost 2 bases and 12 bases, there was a span of 14 bases. This CDR3 spans 13 amino acids. Germline V CDR1 and CDR2: SEHNR, FQNEAQ (reference sequence). The CDR3 region has the DNA TGTGCCAGCAGCTTATTAGGGGCCGGTGGGCAGTTCTTC. Translated, it gives CASSLLGAGGQFF.

The chain uses TRBV7-3 and TRBJ2-3; the match to TRBD1 covers 8 bases. Germline V lookup: CDR1 SGHTA, CDR2 FQGTGA. The CDR3 has 14 residues. V shed 1 base and J 4 bases; nucleotides not matched to a gene: 1. CDR3 in DNA: TGTGCCAGCAGCTTAATGGGACAGGCAGATACGCAGTATTTT. This translates into CASSLMGQADTQYF.

This chain uses TRBV19 with TRBJ2-5, with 7 bases lining up with TRBD1. With V trimmed by 3 bases and J by 1 base, 8 bases remained unmatched. Germline CDR1 is LNHDA and CDR2 is SQIVND (reference sequence). This CDR3 contains 16 residues. The CDR3 loop reads CASSIWTGAIQETQYF. The DNA for the CDR3 is TGTGCCAGTAGTATTTGGACAGGAGCGATCCAAGAGACCCAGTACTTC. Combining the CDR3 with reference TRBV19 and TRBJ2-5 gives the whole variable domain DGGITQSPKYLFRKEGQNVTLSCEQNLNHDAMYWYRQDPGQGLRLIYYSQIVNDFQKGDIAEGYSVSREKKESFPLTVTSAQKNPTAFYLCASSIWTGAIQETQYFGPGTRLLVL.

The gene calls are TRBV9 and TRBJ2-2, with 13 bases that match TRBD2. Germline-derived CDR1 and CDR2 are SGDLS and YYNGEE. The V and J ends lost 2 bases and 5 bases, in that order; junction bases with no gene match: 9. This CDR3 contains 18 residues. CDR3 coding DNA: TGTGCCAGCAGCGTCGGACTAGCGGGAGCCCCGGGGACCGGGGAGCTGTTTTTT. The encoded protein is CASSVGLAGAPGTGELFF.

The chain uses TRBV29-1 and TRBJ1-1, with 7 nucleotides matching TRBD1. V lost 7 bases to trimming and J lost 8 bases; unmatched junction nucleotides: 7. Germline CDR1 SQVTM, CDR2 ANQGSEA. The CDR3 has 11 residues. The DNA of the CDR3 is TGCAGCGGAGACATACAGGGGGAAGCTTTCTTT. This sequence encodes CSGDIQGEAFF.

The chain couples TRBV29-1 to TRBJ2-3; 7 bases map to TRBD1. This CDR3 is built from 15 residues. J lost 3 bases, V lost 3 bases, and 9 bases had no gene match. The V gene's germline CDR1 is SQVTM and CDR2 ANQGSEA. The CDR3 DNA follows: TGCAGCGTTGAGGACAGGCGCCTTAGGACAGATACGCAGTATTTT. Protein: CSVEDRRLRTDTQYF.

This chain connects TRBV27 to TRBJ2-1; 12 bases fit TRBD2. Germline V gene lookup returns CDR1 MNHEY and CDR2 SMNVEV (reference sequence). This CDR3 comprises 15 residues. Losses at the gene ends were 6 bases for V and 8 bases for J; bases not matched to a gene: 8. The CDR3 DNA is TGTGCCAGCAGCGGAGGGACTAGCGGGTGGGATGAGCAGTTCTTC. Translating it yields CASSGGTSGWDEQFF.

V and J are TRBV29-1 and TRBJ1-1; 9 bases line up with TRBD1. In germline, CDR1 is SQVTM, CDR2 ANQGSEA. Germline trimming cut 6 bases from V and 2 bases from J; bases unmatched to any gene: 7. This CDR3 has 14 amino acids. CDR3 nucleotide sequence: TGCAGCGTAAGTTTGGGACAGGGTAACACTGAAGCTTTCTTT. Its protein product is CSVSLGQGNTEAFF.

The J gene is TRBJ1-2, the V gene TRBV18; 8 positions match TRBD1. The CDR3 has 16 amino acids. The J segment lost 7 bases and the V segment lost 6 bases, leaving 16 bases of the junction unmatched. The germline gives CDR1 KGHSH, CDR2 LQKENI. CDR3 region: CASSPGQGSLQGGYTF. CDR3 in DNA: TGTGCCAGCTCTCCTGGACAGGGATCCCTTCAAGGTGGCTACACCTTC.